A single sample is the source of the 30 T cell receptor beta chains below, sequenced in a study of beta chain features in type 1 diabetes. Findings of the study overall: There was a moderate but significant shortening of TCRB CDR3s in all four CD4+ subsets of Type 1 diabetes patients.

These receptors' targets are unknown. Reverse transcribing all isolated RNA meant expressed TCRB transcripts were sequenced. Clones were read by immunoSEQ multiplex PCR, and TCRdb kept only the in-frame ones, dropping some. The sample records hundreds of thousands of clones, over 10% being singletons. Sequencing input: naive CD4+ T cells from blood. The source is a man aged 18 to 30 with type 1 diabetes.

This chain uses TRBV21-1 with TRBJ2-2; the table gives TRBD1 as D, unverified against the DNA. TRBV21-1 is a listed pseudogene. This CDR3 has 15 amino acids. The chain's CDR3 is CASSNGTGRTGELFF. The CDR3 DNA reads TGTGCCAGCAGCAACGGGACAGGGAGGACCGGGGAGCTGTTTTTT.

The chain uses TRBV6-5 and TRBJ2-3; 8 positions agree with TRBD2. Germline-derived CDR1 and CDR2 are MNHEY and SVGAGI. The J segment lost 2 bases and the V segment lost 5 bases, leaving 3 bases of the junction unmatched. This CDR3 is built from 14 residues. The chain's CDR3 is CASSLAGFTDTQYF. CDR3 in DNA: TGTGCCAGCAGTCTAGCGGGTTTCACAGATACGCAGTATTTT.

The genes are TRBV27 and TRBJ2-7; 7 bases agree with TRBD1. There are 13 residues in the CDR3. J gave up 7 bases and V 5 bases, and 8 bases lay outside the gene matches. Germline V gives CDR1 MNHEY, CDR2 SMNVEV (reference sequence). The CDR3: CASSARGHGEQYF. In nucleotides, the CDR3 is TGTGCCAGCAGTGCGAGGGGGCACGGTGAGCAGTACTTC.

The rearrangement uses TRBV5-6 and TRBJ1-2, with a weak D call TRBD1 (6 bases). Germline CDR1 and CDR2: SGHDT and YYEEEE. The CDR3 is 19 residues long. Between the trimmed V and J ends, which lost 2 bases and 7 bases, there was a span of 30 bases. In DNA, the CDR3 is TGTGCCAGCAGCTTTCCGGGACAACTAAGCCGCAACGATCACTCTGGCTACACCTTC. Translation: CASSFPGQLSRNDHSGYTF.

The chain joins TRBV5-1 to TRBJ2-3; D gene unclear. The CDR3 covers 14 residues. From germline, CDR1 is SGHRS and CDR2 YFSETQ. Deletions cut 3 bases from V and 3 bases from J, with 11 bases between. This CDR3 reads CASSWSALTDTQYF. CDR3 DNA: TGCGCCAGCAGCTGGAGCGCCCTGACAGATACGCAGTATTTT. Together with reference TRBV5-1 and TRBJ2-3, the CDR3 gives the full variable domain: KAGVTQTPRYLIKTRGQQVTLSCSPISGHRSVSWYQQTPGQGLQFLFEYFSETQRNKGNFPGRFSGRQFSNSRSEMNVSTLELGDSALYLCASSWSALTDTQYFGPGTRLTVL.

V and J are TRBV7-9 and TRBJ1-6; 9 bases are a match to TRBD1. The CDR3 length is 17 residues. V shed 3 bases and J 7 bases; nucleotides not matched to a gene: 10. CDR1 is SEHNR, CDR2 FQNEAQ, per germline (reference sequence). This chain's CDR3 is CASSLGRDRDGNSPLHF. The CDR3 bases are TGTGCCAGCAGCTTGGGCCGGGACAGGGACGGGAATTCACCCCTCCACTTT.

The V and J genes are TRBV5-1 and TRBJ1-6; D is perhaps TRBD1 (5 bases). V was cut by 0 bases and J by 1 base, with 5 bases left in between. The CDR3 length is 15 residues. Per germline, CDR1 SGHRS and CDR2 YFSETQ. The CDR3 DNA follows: TGCGCCAGCAGCTTGGAGGGGTCCTATAATTCACCCCTCCACTTT. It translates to CASSLEGSYNSPLHF.

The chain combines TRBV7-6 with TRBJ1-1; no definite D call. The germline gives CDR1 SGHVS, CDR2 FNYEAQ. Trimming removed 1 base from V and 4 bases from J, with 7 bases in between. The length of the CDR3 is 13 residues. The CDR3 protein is CASSLGEGTEAFF. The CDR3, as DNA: TGTGCCAGCAGCTTAGGGGAGGGCACTGAAGCTTTCTTT.

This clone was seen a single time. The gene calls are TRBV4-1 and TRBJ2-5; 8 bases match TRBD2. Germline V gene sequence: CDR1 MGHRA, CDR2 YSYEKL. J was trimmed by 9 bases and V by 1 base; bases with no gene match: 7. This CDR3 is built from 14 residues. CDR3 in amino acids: CASSQAGGVRAQYF. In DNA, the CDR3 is TGCGCCAGCAGCCAAGCGGGGGGGGTTAGGGCCCAGTACTTC.

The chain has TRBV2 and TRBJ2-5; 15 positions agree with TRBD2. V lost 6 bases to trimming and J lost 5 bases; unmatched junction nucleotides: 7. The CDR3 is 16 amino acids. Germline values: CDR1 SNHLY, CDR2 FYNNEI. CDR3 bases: TGTGCCAGCAGCGCCCCTGGACTAGCGGGGGGGGAGACCCAGTACTTC. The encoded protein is CASSAPGLAGGETQYF.

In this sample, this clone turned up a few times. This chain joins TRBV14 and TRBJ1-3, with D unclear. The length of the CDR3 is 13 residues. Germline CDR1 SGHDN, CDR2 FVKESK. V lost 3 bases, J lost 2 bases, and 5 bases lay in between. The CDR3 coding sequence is TGTGCCAGCAGCCAGGGAGCTGGAAACACCATATATTTT. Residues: CASSQGAGNTIYF.

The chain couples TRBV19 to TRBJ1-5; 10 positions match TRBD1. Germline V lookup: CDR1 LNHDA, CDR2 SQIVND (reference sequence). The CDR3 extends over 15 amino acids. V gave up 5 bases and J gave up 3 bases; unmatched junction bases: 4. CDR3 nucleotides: TGTGCCAGTAGTCCCGGACAGGGGGACAATCAGCCCCAGCATTTT. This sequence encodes CASSPGQGDNQPQHF.

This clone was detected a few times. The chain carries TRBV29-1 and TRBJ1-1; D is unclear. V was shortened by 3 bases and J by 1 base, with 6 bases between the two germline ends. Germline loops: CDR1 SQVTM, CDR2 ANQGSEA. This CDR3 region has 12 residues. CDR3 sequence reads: CSVEKGNTEAFF. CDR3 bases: TGCAGCGTTGAGAAGGGGAACACTGAAGCTTTCTTT.

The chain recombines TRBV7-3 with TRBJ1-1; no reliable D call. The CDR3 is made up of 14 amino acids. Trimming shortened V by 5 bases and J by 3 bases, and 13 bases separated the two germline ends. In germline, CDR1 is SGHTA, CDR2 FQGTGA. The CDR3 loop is CASSPTLHDTEAFF. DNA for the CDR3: TGTGCCAGCAGCCCCACTCTCCACGACACTGAAGCTTTCTTT. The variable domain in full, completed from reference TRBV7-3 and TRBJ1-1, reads GAGVSQTPSNKVTEKGKYVELRCDPISGHTALYWYRQSLGQGPEFLIYFQGTGAADDSGLPNDRFFAVRPEGSVSTLKIQRTERGDSAVYLCASSPTLHDTEAFFGQGTRLTVV.

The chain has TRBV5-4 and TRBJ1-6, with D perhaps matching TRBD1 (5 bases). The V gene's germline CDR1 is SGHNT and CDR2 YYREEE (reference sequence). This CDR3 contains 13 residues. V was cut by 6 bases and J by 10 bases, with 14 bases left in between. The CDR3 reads CASTGGRESPLHF. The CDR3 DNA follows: TGTGCCAGCACCGGGGGACGGGAGTCACCCCTCCACTTT.

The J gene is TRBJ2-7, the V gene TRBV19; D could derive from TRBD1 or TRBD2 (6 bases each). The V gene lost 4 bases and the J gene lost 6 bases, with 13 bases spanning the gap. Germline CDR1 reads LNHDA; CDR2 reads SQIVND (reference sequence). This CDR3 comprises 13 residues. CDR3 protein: CASSTRTAGEQYF. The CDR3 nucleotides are TGTGCCAGTAGTACCCGGACAGCGGGCGAGCAGTACTTC. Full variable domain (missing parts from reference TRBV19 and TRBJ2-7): DGGITQSPKYLFRKEGQNVTLSCEQNLNHDAMYWYRQDPGQGLRLIYYSQIVNDFQKGDIAEGYSVSREKKESFPLTVTSAQKNPTAFYLCASSTRTAGEQYFGPGTRLTVT.

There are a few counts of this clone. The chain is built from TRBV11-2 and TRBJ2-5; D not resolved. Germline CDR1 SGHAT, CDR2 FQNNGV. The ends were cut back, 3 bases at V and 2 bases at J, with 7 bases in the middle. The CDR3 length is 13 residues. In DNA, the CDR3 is TGTGCCAGCAGCTTCTTGCCACAAGAGACCCAGTACTTC. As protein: CASSFLPQETQYF.

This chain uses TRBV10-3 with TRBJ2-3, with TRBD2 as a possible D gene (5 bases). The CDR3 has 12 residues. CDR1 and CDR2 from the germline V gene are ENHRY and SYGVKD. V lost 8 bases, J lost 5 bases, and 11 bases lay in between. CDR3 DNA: TGTGCCATCGCCGGGGTCGAAGATACGCAGTATTTT. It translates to CAIAGVEDTQYF.

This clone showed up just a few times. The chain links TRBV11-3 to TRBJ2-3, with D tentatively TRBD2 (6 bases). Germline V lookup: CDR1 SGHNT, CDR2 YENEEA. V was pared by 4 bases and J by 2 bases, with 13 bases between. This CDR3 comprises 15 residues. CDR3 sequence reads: CASSSAGSTTDTQYF. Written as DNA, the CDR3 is TGTGCCAGCAGCTCGGCGGGGTCCACCACAGATACGCAGTATTTT.

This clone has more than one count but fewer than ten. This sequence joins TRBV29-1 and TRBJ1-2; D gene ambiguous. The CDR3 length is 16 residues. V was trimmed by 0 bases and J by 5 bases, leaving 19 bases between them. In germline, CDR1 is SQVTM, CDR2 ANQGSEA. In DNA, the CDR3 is TGCAGCGTTGAAGATCGGCGAAGGACGGACCATTATGGCTACACCTTC. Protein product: CSVEDRRRTDHYGYTF.

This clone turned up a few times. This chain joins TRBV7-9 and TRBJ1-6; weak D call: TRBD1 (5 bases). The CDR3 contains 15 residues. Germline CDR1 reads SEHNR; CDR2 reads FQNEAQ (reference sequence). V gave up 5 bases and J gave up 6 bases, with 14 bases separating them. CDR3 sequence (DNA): TGTGCCAGCAGCAAAGAGACAGTTATTAATTCACCCCTCCACTTT. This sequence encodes CASSKETVINSPLHF.

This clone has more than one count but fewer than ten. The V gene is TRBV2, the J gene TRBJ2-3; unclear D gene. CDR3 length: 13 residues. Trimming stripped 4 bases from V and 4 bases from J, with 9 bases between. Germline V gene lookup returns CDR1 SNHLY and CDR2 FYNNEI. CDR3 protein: CASSGGGADTQYF. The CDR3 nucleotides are TGTGCCAGCAGTGGAGGTGGAGCAGATACGCAGTATTTT.

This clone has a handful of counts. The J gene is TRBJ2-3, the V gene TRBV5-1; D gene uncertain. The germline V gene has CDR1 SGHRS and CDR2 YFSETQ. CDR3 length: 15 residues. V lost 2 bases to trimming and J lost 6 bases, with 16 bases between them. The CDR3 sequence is CASSFPSDPSDTQYF. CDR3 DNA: TGCGCCAGCAGCTTCCCCAGTGATCCGTCCGATACGCAGTATTTT.

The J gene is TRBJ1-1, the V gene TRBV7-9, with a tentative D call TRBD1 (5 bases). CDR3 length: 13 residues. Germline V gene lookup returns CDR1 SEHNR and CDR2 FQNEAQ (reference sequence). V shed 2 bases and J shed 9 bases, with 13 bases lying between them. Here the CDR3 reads CASSLRGERKAFF. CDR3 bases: TGTGCCAGCAGCTTAAGGGGTGAGAGAAAAGCTTTCTTT. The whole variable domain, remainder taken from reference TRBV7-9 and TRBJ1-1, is DTGVSQNPRHKITKRGQNVTFRCDPISEHNRLYWYRQTLGQGPEFLTYFQNEAQLEKSRLLSDRFSAERPKGSFSTLEIQRTEQGDSAMYLCASSLRGERKAFFGQGTRLTVV.

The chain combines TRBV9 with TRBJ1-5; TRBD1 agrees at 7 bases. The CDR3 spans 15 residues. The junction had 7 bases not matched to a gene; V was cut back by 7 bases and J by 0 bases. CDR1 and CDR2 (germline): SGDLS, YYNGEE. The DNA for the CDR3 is TGTGCCAGCGCCAGGGGGGACAATAGCAATCAGCCCCAGCATTTT. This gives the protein CASARGDNSNQPQHF.

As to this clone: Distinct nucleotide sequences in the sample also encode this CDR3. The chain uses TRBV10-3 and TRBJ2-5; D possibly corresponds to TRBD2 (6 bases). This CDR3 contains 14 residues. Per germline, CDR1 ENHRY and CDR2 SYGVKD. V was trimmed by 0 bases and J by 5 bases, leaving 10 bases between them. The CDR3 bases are TGTGCCATCAGTGAGTCCGGCGGGGAGGAGACCCAGTACTTC. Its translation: CAISESGGEETQYF.

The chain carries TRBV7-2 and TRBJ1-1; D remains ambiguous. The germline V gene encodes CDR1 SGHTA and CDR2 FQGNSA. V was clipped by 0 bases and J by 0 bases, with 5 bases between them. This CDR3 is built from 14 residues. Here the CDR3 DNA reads TGTGCCAGCAGCTTAGCCGAGGTGAACACTGAAGCTTTCTTT. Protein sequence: CASSLAEVNTEAFF.

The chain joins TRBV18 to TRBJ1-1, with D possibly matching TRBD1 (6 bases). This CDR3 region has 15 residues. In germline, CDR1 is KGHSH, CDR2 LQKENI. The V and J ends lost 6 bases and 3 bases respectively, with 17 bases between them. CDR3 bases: TGTGCCAGCTCCCCCCTGGGGGAGGGGGACACTGAAGCTTTCTTT. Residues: CASSPLGEGDTEAFF.

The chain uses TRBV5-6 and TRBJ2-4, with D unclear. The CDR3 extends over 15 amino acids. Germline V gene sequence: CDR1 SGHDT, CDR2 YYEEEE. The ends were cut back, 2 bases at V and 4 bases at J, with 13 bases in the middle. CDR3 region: CASSFSVLAKNIQYF. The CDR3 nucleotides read TGTGCCAGCAGCTTTTCGGTCCTCGCTAAAAACATTCAGTACTTC.

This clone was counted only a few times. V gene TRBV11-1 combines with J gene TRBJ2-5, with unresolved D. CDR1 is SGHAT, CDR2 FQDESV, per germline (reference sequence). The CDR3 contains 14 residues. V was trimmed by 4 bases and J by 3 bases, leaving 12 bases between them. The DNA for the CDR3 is TGTGCCAGCAGCTACAGACAATGGGAAGAGACCCAGTACTTC. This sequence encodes CASSYRQWEETQYF.